This note documents a single T cell receptor beta chain sequence. Its antigen remains undetermined. Qualities for individual bases were not recorded, and no much larger clone is one base off. The same CDR3 can be traced to other DNA sequences in this sample. The data were obtained in a study of shared clonotypes between healthy human individuals (dated by TCRdb to the early 2020s). Regarding the complete study: The cohort included three men and a couple of women between 18 and 49 years of age. Per donor, three plates each were used for CD4 naive and CD4 memory, two for CD8 naive, and one for CD8 memory. The study deeply sequenced blood TCR repertoires of five healthy adults to estimate repertoire size and the extent of clonotype sharing between individuals. Different laboratories and diverse techniques were used to prepare libraries and sequence TCR repertoires, to increase sequencing depth and limit assay-specific biases. Between about 0.85 and 10 billion PBMCs per donor were obtained by leukapheresis.

Here is what the overall study found, with its caveats: Based on pairwise subsampling, the degree of clonotype sharing among donors was expected to be affected by sequencing depth. When several donors were compared, the shared fraction of clonotypes was around 5% for naive CD4, around 3.6% for naive CD8, about 2.4% for memory CD4, and 0.4% for memory CD8. Clonotypes shared by all four sorted-subset donors showed higher generation probabilities than non-shared clonotypes. Naive subsets generally had larger estimated clonotype richness than memory subsets did. Because the study included a small number of donors, the genetic and exposure-history diversity represented was limited. Sampling was limited to blood, and TCR repertoires in tissue likely differ from TCR repertoires in blood. Rarefaction of sorted-subset datasets indicated incomplete sequencing despite the large sequencing depth.

CD8 naive samples were obtained by positive selection for CCR7 among CD45RO-negative cells, yielding a CD45RA+CCR7+ population from which TemRA cells were excluded. The donors were healthy, HIV-negative adults with no recently reported acute infections or vaccinations. Every donor was a Caucasian adult living in Nashville, Tennessee, USA. Blood was collected by leukapheresis, and PBMCs were isolated by Ficoll-Histopaque density gradient centrifugation and then cryopreserved in liquid nitrogen vapor phase. Analytical flow cytometry was used to check the purity and quantity of every magnetically sorted T cell population. Genomic DNA was isolated from every sorted fraction and measured by UV absorbance on a Nanodrop 2000c. TCR CDR3 regions were amplified from genomic DNA by multiplex PCR using the deep immunoSEQ assay. Genomic DNA extracted from each cell subset was distributed evenly over all wells of several immunoSEQ 96-well plates, and each plate served as one replicate. For sorted subsets, around 0.2 ug genomic DNA, equal to 25,000 to 35,000 T cell genomes, was loaded into each replicate PCR. Purified libraries were quantified with a Qubit 3.0 fluorometer, sized on a Bioanalyzer 2100, and re-quantified with the KAPA Library Quantification kit. A separate single-read 150-cycle Illumina NextSeq 550 flow cell was used to sequence each immunoSEQ 96-well plate. The authors' pipeline ran thus. Because the immunoSEQ output held only junctional sequences and lacked quality scores, the filtering could not match the filtering applied to full-length reads. Sequences were annotated with PyIR, a Python wrapper for IgBLAST v1.9, using IMGT germline references to assign V/J genes and CDR3. Reads were removed for weak V/J assignments (E-value above 1e-6), missing CDR3, stop codons, out-of-frame junctions, or ambiguous translated residues. V3J clonotypes were defined as sequences sharing the same inferred V gene, J gene, and CDR3 amino acid sequence. To compute the percentage overlap between repertoires, the number of shared unique clonotypes was divided by the size of the smaller repertoire. Richness of each repertoire was evaluated using RTK rarefaction, the Chao1 estimator, and Recon v2.1 estimates of unobserved clonotypes. Generation probabilities for all TCRbeta clonotypes obtained by the gDNA method from a handful of donors were computed using OLGA. The immuneACCESS repertoire file appears here via TCRdb, limited to in-frame rearrangements. These files lack a portion of the clones; in checked studies, under half of the deficit traces to unresolved V genes, and the cause of the others is not known. The V and J calls and clone size were taken over from that table, and D and trimming were inferred from the DNA. Across this sample there are around 1,900,000 clones, with roughly 95% seen only once. The ten largest clones add up to 1.5% to 2% of the sample.

Reading the germline V gene gives CDR1 MDHEN and CDR2 SYDVKM. Spanning cysteine to phenylalanine, the CDR3 consists of 13 amino acids. Left in the record is the CDR3 DNA by itself, 39 bases read in frame from the first base. Trimming at the junction amounts to 4 bases on V and 1 base on J, and the germline ends lie 6 bases apart. The receptor comes from a man aged 18 to 30 in good health. Some clones in this sample may be carry-over from other donors' samples. Sample: naive CD8+ T cells from PBMCs. The sample's cell subset or site label, decoded: CD45RA+CCR7+. The sequence joins TRBV28 to TRBJ2-3; the D gene is unclear. The CDR3 region has the sequence CASSSRGTDTQYF. Here is the DNA: TGTGCCAGCAGTTCTCGGGGCACAGATACGCAGTATTTT.